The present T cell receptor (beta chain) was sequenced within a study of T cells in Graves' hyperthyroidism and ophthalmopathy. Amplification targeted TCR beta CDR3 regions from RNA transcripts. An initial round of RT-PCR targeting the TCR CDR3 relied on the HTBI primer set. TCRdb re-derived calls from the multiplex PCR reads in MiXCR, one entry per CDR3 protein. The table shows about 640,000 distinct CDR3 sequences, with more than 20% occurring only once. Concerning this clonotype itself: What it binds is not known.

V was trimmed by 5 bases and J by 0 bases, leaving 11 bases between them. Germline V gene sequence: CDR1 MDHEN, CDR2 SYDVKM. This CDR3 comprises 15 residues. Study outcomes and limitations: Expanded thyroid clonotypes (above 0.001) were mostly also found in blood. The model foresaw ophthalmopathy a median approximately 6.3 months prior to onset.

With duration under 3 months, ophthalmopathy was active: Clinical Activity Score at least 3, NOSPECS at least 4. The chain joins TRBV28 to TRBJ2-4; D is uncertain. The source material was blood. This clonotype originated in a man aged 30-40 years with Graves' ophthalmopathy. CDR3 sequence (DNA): TGTGCCAGCAGTAGATCGGAACTAGCCAAAAACATTCAGTACTTC. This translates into CASSRSELAKNIQYF.